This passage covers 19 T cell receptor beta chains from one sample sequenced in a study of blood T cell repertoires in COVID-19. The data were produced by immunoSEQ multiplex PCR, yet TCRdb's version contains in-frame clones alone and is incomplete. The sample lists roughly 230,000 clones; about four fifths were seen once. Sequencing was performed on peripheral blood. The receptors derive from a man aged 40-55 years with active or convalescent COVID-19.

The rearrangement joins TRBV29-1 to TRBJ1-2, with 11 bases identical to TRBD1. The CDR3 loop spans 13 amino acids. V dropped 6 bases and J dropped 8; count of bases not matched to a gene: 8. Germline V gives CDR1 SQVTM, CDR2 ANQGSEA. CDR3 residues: CSVRMGQGEGYTF. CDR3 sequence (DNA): TGCAGCGTCCGGATGGGACAGGGGGAGGGCTACACCTTC.

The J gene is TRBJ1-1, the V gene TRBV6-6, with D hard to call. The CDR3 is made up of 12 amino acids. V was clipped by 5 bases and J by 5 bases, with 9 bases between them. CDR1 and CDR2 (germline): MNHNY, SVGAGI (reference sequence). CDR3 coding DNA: TGTGCCAGCAGTCCGCGGGAGACTGAAGCTTTCTTT. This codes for CASSPRETEAFF.

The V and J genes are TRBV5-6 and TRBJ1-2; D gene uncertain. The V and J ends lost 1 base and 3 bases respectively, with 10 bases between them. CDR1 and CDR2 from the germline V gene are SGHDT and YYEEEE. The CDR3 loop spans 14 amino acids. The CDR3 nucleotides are TGTGCCAGCAGCTTGAATTCCGGGGACTATGGCTACACCTTC. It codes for CASSLNSGDYGYTF. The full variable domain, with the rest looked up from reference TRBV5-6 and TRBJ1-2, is DAGVTQSPTHLIKTRGQQVTLRCSPKSGHDTVSWYQQALGQGPQFIFQYYEEEERQRGNFPDRFSGHQFPNYSSELNVNALLLGDSALYLCASSLNSGDYGYTFGSGTRLTVV.

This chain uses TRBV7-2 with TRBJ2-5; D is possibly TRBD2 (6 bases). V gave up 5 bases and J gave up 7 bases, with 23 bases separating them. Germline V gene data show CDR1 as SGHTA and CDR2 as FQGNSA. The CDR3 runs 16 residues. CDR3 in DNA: TGTGCCAGCAGCCAAAATATACCGGGCCCCGGGGGGACCCAGTACTTC. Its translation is CASSQNIPGPGGTQYF.

CDR3 bases: TGCGCCAGCAGCCCCCGGGCGGGGCGGAGCACAGATACGCAGTATTTT. Translating gives CASSPRAGRSTDTQYF. The V gene is TRBV4-3, the J gene TRBJ2-3; tentatively, D is TRBD2 (6 bases). The V gene lost 4 bases and the J gene lost 0 bases, with 14 bases spanning the gap. In germline, CDR1 is LGHNA, CDR2 YSLEER. The CDR3 covers 16 residues.

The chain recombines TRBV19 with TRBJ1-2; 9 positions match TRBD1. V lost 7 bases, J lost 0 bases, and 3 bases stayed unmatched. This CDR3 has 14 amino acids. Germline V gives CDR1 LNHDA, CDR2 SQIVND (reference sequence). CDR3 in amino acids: CASTRQGANYGYTF. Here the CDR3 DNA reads TGTGCCAGTACTAGACAGGGGGCTAACTATGGCTACACCTTC.

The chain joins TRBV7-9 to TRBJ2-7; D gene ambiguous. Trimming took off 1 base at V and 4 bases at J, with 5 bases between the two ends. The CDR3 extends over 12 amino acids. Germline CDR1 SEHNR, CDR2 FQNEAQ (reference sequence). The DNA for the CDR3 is TGTGCCAGCAGCTTAGGGGCTTACGAGCAGTACTTC. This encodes CASSLGAYEQYF. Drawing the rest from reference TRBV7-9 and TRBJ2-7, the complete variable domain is DTGVSQNPRHKITKRGQNVTFRCDPISEHNRLYWYRQTLGQGPEFLTYFQNEAQLEKSRLLSDRFSAERPKGSFSTLEIQRTEQGDSAMYLCASSLGAYEQYFGPGTRLTVT.

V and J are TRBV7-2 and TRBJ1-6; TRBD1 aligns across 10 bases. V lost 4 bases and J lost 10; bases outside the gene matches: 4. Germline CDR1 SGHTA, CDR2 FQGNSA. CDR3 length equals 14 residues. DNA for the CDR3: TGTGCCAGCAGCTCGGGACAGGGGAGATCACCCCTCCACTTT. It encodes CASSSGQGRSPLHF.

The CDR3 loop reads CASSLGQGWSPLHF. DNA for the CDR3: TGTGCCAGCAGTTTGGGGCAGGGGTGGTCACCCCTCCACTTT. V usage is TRBV28 and J usage is TRBJ1-6; possible D gene TRBD1, 6 bases. The CDR3 runs to 14 residues. V was clipped by 3 bases and J by 10 bases, with 13 bases between them. Germline V gives CDR1 MDHEN, CDR2 SYDVKM. The whole variable domain, filled in from reference TRBV28 and TRBJ1-6, reads DVKVTQSSRYLVKRTGEKVFLECVQDMDHENMFWYRQDPGLGLRLIYFSYDVKMKEKGDIPEGYSVSREKKERFSLILESASTNQTSMYLCASSLGQGWSPLHFGNGTRLTVT.

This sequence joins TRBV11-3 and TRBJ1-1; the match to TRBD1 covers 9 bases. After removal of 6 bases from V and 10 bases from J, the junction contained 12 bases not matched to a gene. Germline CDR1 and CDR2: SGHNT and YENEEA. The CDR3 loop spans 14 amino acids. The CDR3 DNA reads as TGTGCCAGCAGTCCCACAGGGGGCCGCCGCCGAGCTTTCTTT. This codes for CASSPTGGRRRAFF. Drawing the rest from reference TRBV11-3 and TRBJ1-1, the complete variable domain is EAGVVQSPRYKIIEKKQPVAFWCNPISGHNTLYWYLQNLGQGPELLIRYENEEAVDDSQLPKDRFSAERLKGVDSTLKIQPAELGDSAVYLCASSPTGGRRRAFFGQGTRLTVV.

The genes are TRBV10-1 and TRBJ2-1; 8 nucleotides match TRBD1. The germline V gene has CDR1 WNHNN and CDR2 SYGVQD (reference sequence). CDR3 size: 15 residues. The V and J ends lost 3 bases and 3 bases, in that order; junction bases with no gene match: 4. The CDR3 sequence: CASSDRDRIYNEQFF. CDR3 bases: TGCGCCAGCAGTGACCGGGACAGGATCTACAATGAGCAGTTCTTC.

In nucleotides, the CDR3 is TGCGCCAGCAGCCAAGTGGCAGGGAATGAGCAGTTCTTC. Amino acid sequence: CASSQVAGNEQFF. The gene calls are TRBV4-1 and TRBJ2-1; TRBD1 might be the D (5 bases). The CDR3 loop spans 13 amino acids. V lost 1 base, J lost 7 bases, and 8 bases lay in between. Germline V gives CDR1 MGHRA, CDR2 YSYEKL.

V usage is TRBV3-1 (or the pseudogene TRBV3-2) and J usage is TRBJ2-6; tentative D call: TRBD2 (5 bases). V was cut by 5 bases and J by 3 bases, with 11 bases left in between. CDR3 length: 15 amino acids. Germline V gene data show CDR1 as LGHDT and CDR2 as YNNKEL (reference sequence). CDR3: CASSLLGSGANVLTF. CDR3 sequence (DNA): TGTGCCAGCAGCTTACTAGGTAGTGGGGCCAACGTCCTGACTTTC.

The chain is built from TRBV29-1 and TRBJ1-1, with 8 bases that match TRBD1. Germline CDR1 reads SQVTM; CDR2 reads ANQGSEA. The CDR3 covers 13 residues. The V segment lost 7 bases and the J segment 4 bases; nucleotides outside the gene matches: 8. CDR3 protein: CSGAGTGTTEAFF. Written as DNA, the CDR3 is TGCAGCGGTGCCGGGACAGGTACCACTGAAGCTTTCTTT.

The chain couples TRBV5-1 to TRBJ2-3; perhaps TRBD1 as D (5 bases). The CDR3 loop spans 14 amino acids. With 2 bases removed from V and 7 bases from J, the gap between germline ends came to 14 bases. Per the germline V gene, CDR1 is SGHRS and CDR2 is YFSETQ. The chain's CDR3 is CASSLSDSQNTQYF. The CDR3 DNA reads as TGCGCCAGCAGCTTAAGTGACAGTCAAAATACGCAGTATTTT.

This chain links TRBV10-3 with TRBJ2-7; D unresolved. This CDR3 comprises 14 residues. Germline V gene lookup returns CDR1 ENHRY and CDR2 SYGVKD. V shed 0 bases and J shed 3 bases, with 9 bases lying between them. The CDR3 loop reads CAISESANVYEQYF. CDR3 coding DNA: TGTGCCATCAGTGAGTCGGCAAATGTCTACGAGCAGTACTTC.

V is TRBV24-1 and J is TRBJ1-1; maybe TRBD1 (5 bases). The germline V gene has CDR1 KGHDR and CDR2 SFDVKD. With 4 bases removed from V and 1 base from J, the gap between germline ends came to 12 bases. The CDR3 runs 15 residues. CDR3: CATSDPKGENTEAFF. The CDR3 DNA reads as TGTGCCACCAGTGACCCAAAAGGGGAGAACACTGAAGCTTTCTTT.

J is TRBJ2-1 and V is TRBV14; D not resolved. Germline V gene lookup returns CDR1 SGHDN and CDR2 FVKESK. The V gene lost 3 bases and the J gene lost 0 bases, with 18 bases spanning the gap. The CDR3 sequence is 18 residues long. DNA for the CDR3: TGTGCCAGCAGCCACTCGATCTCCGCAGCGAGCTCCTACAATGAGCAGTTCTTC. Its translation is CASSHSISAASSYNEQFF.

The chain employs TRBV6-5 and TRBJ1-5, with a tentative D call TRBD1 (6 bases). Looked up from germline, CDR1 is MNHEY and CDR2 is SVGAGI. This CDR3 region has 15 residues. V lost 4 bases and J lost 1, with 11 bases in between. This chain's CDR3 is CASSSPRGSNQPQHF. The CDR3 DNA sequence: TGTGCCAGCAGTTCCCCCAGGGGCAGCAATCAGCCCCAGCATTTT.